This entry concerns a single T cell receptor beta chain. The antigen is undetermined. The data originate from a study of T-cell reconstitution after alpha-beta-depleted transplantation in children. Points from the study as a whole: At around two months after transplant, the alpha-beta T cells were reportedly derived from several hundred expanded clones that came from non-depleted graft cells. Once a year had passed after transplant, T-cell counts and diversity came mostly from newly produced T cells. Some patients owed their high day-60 TCRbeta diversity to surviving recipient T cells and thymic progenitors.

The V and J ends lost 4 bases and 6 bases, in that order; junction bases with no gene match: 10. Germline CDR1 and CDR2: LNHDA and SQIVND (reference sequence). CDR3 length: 16 amino acids. Preparation of the TCRbeta library used unique molecular identifiers. TCRdb called the PCR reads again in MiXCR, with one record for every CDR3 protein. The sample has some 76,000 distinct CDR3 sequences; 9.5% to 13% are singletons. The origin of this receptor is a boy between 10 and 17 years old with acute myeloid leukemia, due to receive a stem cell transplant. Here the sequenced sample was PBMCs, taken before TCRalphabeta/CD19-depleted stem cell transplant. V gene TRBV19 combines with J gene TRBJ2-2; TRBD1 agrees at 8 bases. The CDR3 DNA reads as TGTGCCAGTAGTAACCGACAGGGGAACTATGCCGGGGAGCTGTTTTTT. This codes for CASSNRQGNYAGELFF.